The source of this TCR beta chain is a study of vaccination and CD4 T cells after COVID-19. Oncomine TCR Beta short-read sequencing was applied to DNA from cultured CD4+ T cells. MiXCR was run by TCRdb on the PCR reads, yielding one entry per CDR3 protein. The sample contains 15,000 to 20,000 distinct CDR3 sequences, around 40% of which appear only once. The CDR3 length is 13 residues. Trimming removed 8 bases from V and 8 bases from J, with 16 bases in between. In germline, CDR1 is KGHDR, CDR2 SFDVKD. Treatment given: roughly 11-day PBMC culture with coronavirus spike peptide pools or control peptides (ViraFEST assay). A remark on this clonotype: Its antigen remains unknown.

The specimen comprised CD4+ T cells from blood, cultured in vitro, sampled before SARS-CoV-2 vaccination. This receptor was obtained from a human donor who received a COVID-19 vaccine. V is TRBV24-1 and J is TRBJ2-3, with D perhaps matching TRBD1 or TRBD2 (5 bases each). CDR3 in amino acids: CATIGRNGGTQYF. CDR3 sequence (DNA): TGTGCCACCATCGGACGGAATGGGGGTACGCAGTATTTT.